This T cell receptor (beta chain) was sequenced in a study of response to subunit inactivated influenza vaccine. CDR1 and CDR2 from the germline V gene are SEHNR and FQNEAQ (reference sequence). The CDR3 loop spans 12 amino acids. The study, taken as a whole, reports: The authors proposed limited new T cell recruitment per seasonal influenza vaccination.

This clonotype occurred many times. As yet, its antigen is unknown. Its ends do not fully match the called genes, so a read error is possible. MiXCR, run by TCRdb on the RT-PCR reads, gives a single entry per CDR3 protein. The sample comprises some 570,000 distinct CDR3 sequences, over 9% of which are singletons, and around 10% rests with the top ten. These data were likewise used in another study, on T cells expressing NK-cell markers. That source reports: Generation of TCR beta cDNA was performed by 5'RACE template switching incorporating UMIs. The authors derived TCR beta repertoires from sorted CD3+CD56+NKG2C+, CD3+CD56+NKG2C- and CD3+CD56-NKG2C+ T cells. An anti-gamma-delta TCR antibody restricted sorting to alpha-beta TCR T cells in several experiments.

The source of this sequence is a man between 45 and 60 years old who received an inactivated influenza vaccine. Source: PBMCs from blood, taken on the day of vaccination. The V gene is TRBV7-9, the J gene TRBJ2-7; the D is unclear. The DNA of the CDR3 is TGCGCCAGCAGCTTAGTAGGTTCCGAGCAGTACTTC. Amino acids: CASSLVGSEQYF.